Reported below is one T cell receptor beta chain. These data originate in a study of control samples from healthy donors and cancer patients. Trimming shortened V by 5 bases and J by 5 bases, and 18 bases separated the two germline ends. This CDR3 spans 15 amino acids. Germline CDR1 is MDHEN and CDR2 is SYDVKM. Assay: immunoSEQ multiplex PCR; the TCRdb copy retains only in-frame clones and omits some. Here the sample spans 55,000 to 80,000 clones, approximately 90% being singletons. The chain recombines TRBV28 with TRBJ2-5; unclear D gene. The sequence came from a man in his sixties with colorectal cancer. The sample consisted of PBMCs. This CDR3 is CASSPVGRAMETQYF. DNA for the CDR3: TGTGCCAGCAGTCCGGTTGGTAGGGCCATGGAGACCCAGTACTTC.